Each of the 10 T cell receptor beta chains below was sequenced from the same sample in a study of T-cell memory formation after mild COVID-19 (dated by TCRdb to the early 2020s). The library relied on 5' RACE. The sequencer was an Illumina NovaSeq 6000. The raw public reads went through TCRdb reprocessing: fastp at Q25, MiXCR clone calling, in-frame beta chains kept. Each entry merges the rows of one CDR3 protein and shows their most common DNA and genes. A total of 150,000 to 200,000 distinct CDR3 sequences appear in this sample, around a third of them only once. The ten largest account for more than 10% of the sample. The sample comprised PBMCs or a T cell subset sorted from them (not recorded which). All receptors derive from an adult woman who had mild COVID-19 (a few samples of this study predate the infection). The sample titles of this study are shuffled in the database, so cell type and time point are left out; the donor was told from shared clones.

The chain couples TRBV7-9 to TRBJ2-7, with no clear D. In germline, CDR1 is SEHNR, CDR2 FQNEAQ (reference sequence). The CDR3 runs 14 residues. V shed 1 base and J shed 0 bases, with 7 bases lying between them. Here the CDR3 reads CASSLVARSYEQYF. Written as DNA, the CDR3 is TGTGCCAGCAGCTTAGTGGCCCGCTCCTACGAGCAGTACTTC.

V gene TRBV20-1 combines with J gene TRBJ1-5; no clear D gene. CDR1 DFQATT and CDR2 SNEGSKA come from the germline V gene (reference sequence). The CDR3 loop spans 8 amino acids. CDR3 DNA: TGCAGAAATCAGCCCCAGCATTTT. Its translation is CRNQPQHF.

The chain uses TRBV20-1 and TRBJ1-2; weak D call: TRBD1 (5 bases). The CDR3 loop spans 16 amino acids. Germline V gives CDR1 DFQATT, CDR2 SNEGSKA (reference sequence). V was cut by 1 base and J by 1 base, with 16 bases left in between. The CDR3 here is CSARALRDPYNYGYTF. In DNA, the CDR3 is TGCAGTGCTAGAGCCCTACGGGACCCTTATAACTATGGCTACACCTTC.

This clonotype has only a few counts. The CDR3 is CSASLARGSSEAFF. The CDR3 DNA sequence: TGCAGTGCTAGTCTCGCAAGGGGAAGCTCTGAAGCTTTCTTT. The genes are TRBV20-1 and TRBJ1-1, with D possibly TRBD1 on 5 matching bases. This CDR3 region has 14 residues. CDR1 is DFQATT, CDR2 SNEGSKA, per germline (reference sequence). Trimming cost V 3 bases and J 6 bases, with 17 bases left between them.

V is TRBV15 and J is TRBJ2-1, with 9 bases aligning to TRBD2. CDR1 and CDR2 from the germline V gene are LNHNV and YYDKDF (reference sequence). This CDR3 has 16 amino acids. The V and J ends lost 5 bases and 2 bases, in that order; junction bases with no gene match: 7. This CDR3 reads CATSVGLAITYNEQFF. CDR3 nucleotide sequence: TGTGCCACCAGCGTTGGACTAGCGATCACCTACAATGAGCAGTTCTTC.

V and J are TRBV2 and TRBJ2-3; unclear D gene. Per the germline V gene, CDR1 is SNHLY and CDR2 is FYNNEI. V gave up 7 bases and J gave up 0 bases, with 11 bases separating them. CDR3 length: 14 residues. CDR3 sequence reads: CASTQRLSTDTQYF. The CDR3, as DNA: TGTGCCAGCACCCAGAGACTTAGCACAGATACGCAGTATTTT.

The chain is built from TRBV6-2 or TRBV6-3 and TRBJ1-1; no clear D. The CDR3 is 14 residues long. Germline values: CDR1 MNHEY, CDR2 SVGEGT. Trimming took 2 bases from V and 0 from J, leaving 7 bases between them. Here the CDR3 reads CASSYGLMNTEAFF. In DNA, the CDR3 is TGTGCCAGCAGTTACGGTTTGATGAACACTGAAGCTTTCTTT.

The table lists this clonotype with a few counts. The rearrangement links TRBV6-4 to TRBJ2-2; TRBD2 agrees at 11 bases. J was trimmed by 4 bases and V by 4 bases; bases with no gene match: 2. CDR1 and CDR2 (germline): MRHNA, SNTAGT. The CDR3 is made up of 15 amino acids. In nucleotides, the CDR3 is TGTGCCAGCAGTGTACTAGCGGGGGCCACCGGGGAGCTGTTTTTT. Its translation: CASSVLAGATGELFF.

This clonotype was counted between two and nine times. The rearrangement links TRBV18 to TRBJ2-5; D is ambiguous. The CDR3 length is 13 residues. V shed 4 bases and J shed 2 bases, with 8 bases lying between them. Germline-derived CDR1 and CDR2 are KGHSH and LQKENI. The CDR3 DNA is TGTGCCAGCTCACGGACCTCTCAAGAGACCCAGTACTTC. It codes for CASSRTSQETQYF.

This clonotype was seen a handful of times. The chain has TRBV7-2 and TRBJ1-6; D uncertain. The germline V gene encodes CDR1 SGHTA and CDR2 FQGNSA. The CDR3 consists of 12 residues. Trimming left V 6 bases short and J 10 bases short, with 10 bases between. The CDR3 protein is CASSLDPSPLHF. Written as DNA, the CDR3 is TGTGCCAGCAGTCTTGACCCATCACCCCTCCACTTT.